The 15 T cell receptor beta chains below were found in one sample sequenced in a study of blood T cell repertoires in COVID-19. The assay was immunoSEQ multiplex PCR, and TCRdb's table has in-frame clones only and misses some. In the table there are about 58,000 clones, roughly nine tenths of which are singletons. Sample: peripheral blood. These TCRs come from a woman between 65 and 79 years old with active COVID-19.

This chain uses TRBV6-5 with TRBJ2-7, with 11 bases aligning to TRBD2. J lost 4 bases, V lost 0 bases, and 2 bases had no gene match. CDR1 is MNHEY, CDR2 SVGAGI, per germline. The CDR3 has 15 amino acids. CDR3 region: CASSYSLAGGYEQYF. DNA of the CDR3: TGTGCCAGCAGTTACTCGCTAGCGGGAGGTTACGAGCAGTACTTC.

This rearrangement joins TRBV7-3 to TRBJ2-5; possible D gene TRBD2, 5 bases. CDR3 size: 13 residues. Per germline, CDR1 SGHTA and CDR2 FQGTGA. V gave up 1 base and J gave up 9 bases, with 12 bases separating them. CDR3 nucleotide sequence: TGTGCCAGCAGCTTAAGCTACCCCGGGGCCCAGTACTTC. Encoded protein: CASSLSYPGAQYF.

This chain connects TRBV6-1 to TRBJ1-2; D might be TRBD1 (6 bases). V was cut by 1 base and J by 8 bases, with 14 bases left in between. Germline V gene lookup returns CDR1 MNHNS and CDR2 SASEGT. This CDR3 is built from 14 residues. CDR3 in DNA: TGTGCCAGCAGTGAAGTGCCAGGGGAAGAGGGCTACACCTTC. Its protein product is CASSEVPGEEGYTF.

This clone was seen a single time. The V call is TRBV7-8, the J call TRBJ1-2; 9 bases are shared with TRBD1. The V gene's germline CDR1 is SGHVS and CDR2 FQNEAQ. The CDR3 spans 15 residues. V was pared by 5 bases and J by 2 bases, with 6 bases of the junction left unmatched. In nucleotides, the CDR3 is TGTGCCAGCAGCGAAGGACAGGGGCTAAACTATGGCTACACCTTC. Translating it yields CASSEGQGLNYGYTF.

This chain joins TRBV2 and TRBJ2-7, with TRBD2 matching 7 bases. Germline CDR1 is SNHLY and CDR2 is FYNNEI. V was clipped by 7 bases and J by 0 bases; unmatched bases: 9. This CDR3 comprises 15 residues. For the CDR3, the DNA is TGTGCCAGCATCGAGGAAGCGGGGCACTCCTACGAGCAGTACTTC. It translates to CASIEEAGHSYEQYF.

The chain joins TRBV5-1 to TRBJ2-1; TRBD2 matches 7 bases. The length of the CDR3 is 15 residues. Germline V gene sequence: CDR1 SGHRS, CDR2 YFSETQ. Losses at the gene ends were 6 bases for V and 3 bases for J; bases not matched to a gene: 9. CDR3 nucleotide sequence: TGCGCCAGCACCCTCCGGGCGGGAGACTACAATGAGCAGTTCTTC. The encoded protein is CASTLRAGDYNEQFF.

The chain is built from TRBV27 and TRBJ2-1; weak D call: TRBD2 (5 bases). V was pared by 1 base and J by 4 bases, with 8 bases between. Germline values: CDR1 MNHEY, CDR2 SMNVEV (reference sequence). This CDR3 is built from 14 residues. CDR3 DNA sequence: TGTGCCAGCAGTTTATGGACTCGGTACAATGAGCAGTTCTTC. Its translation: CASSLWTRYNEQFF.

The genes are TRBV19 and TRBJ1-2; maybe TRBD1 (5 bases). V was pared by 6 bases and J by 4 bases, with 12 bases between. Germline CDR1 is LNHDA and CDR2 is SQIVND (reference sequence). The CDR3 loop spans 13 amino acids. The CDR3 here is CASSKGHAYGYTF. The DNA for the CDR3 is TGTGCCAGTAGCAAAGGACATGCCTATGGCTACACCTTC.

V usage is TRBV11-1 and J usage is TRBJ2-7; D is uncertain. This CDR3 spans 13 amino acids. The V gene's germline CDR1 is SGHAT and CDR2 FQDESV (reference sequence). The V end lost 6 bases, the J end lost 0 bases, and 9 bases lay between the germline ends. The CDR3 here is CASRKSSSYEQYF. CDR3 nucleotide sequence: TGTGCCAGCAGAAAGTCGAGCTCCTACGAGCAGTACTTC.

The chain has TRBV11-2 and TRBJ2-7; a weak D match, TRBD1 (6 bases). CDR3 length: 15 residues. Trimming shortened V by 2 bases and J by 1 base, and 12 bases separated the two germline ends. Germline lookup yields CDR1 SGHAT and CDR2 FQNNGV. The CDR3 DNA is TGTGCCAGCAGCTTAATCGGACAGTCATCCTACGAGCAGTACTTC. Its protein product is CASSLIGQSSYEQYF.

This chain joins TRBV10-1 and TRBJ2-5; TRBD2 might be the D (5 bases). Germline-derived CDR1 and CDR2 are WNHNN and SYGVQD (reference sequence). The CDR3 runs to 17 residues. V shed 3 bases and J shed 2 bases, with 19 bases lying between them. As DNA, the CDR3 is TGCGCCAGCAGTGACCCCCCGAACGGGGAGCGGCAAGAGACCCAGTACTTC. Its protein is CASSDPPNGERQETQYF.

The rearrangement uses TRBV5-5 and TRBJ2-2, with no clear D. Germline values: CDR1 SGHKS, CDR2 YYEKEE (reference sequence). The V end lost 5 bases, the J end lost 6 bases, and 8 bases lay between the germline ends. The CDR3 has 12 residues. The CDR3 DNA follows: TGTGCCAGCAGTGAAGCGCCCGGGGAGCTGTTTTTT. Translation gives CASSEAPGELFF.

The chain is built from TRBV15 and TRBJ2-1; D unresolved. Per the germline V gene, CDR1 is LNHNV and CDR2 is YYDKDF (reference sequence). This CDR3 is 13 amino acids long. V was pared by 0 bases and J by 8 bases, with 8 bases between. DNA for the CDR3: TGTGCCACCAGCAGAGATCCCGGGTATGAGCAGTTCTTC. It is translated as CATSRDPGYEQFF.

V and J are TRBV11-2 and TRBJ2-3; no definite D call. The germline V and J ends were trimmed by 5 bases and 5 bases, with 8 bases remaining between them. The CDR3 has 12 residues. The V gene's germline CDR1 is SGHAT and CDR2 FQNNGV. CDR3 region: CASSPPGDTQYF. CDR3 DNA sequence: TGTGCCAGCAGCCCCCCCGGAGATACGCAGTATTTT.

The chain has TRBV19 and TRBJ2-6, with D unclear. The CDR3 runs to 16 residues. Trimming removed 6 bases at V and 2 bases at J, with 14 bases between. Germline V CDR1 and CDR2: LNHDA, SQIVND (reference sequence). As DNA, the CDR3 is TGTGCCAGTAGGAGTCACAGTATGGCTGGGGCCAACGTCCTGACTTTC. This encodes CASRSHSMAGANVLTF.